The 17 T cell receptor beta chains in this list originate from one sample, sequenced in a study of blood T cells in healthy people across ages. With a J-beta primer mix and a sample-barcoded 5' primer, a second PCR ran about 7 to 12 cycles. TCRdb called the 5' RACE reads again in MiXCR, with one record for every CDR3 protein. The sample consists of roughly 500,000 distinct CDR3 sequences, 27% of them appearing once. Sequenced material: blood. These receptor sequences come from a woman between 70 and 85 years old in good health.

The chain is built from TRBV29-1 and TRBJ2-7, with D possibly being TRBD1 (5 bases). Germline assignment: CDR1 SQVTM and CDR2 ANQGSEA. This CDR3 has 12 amino acids. Trimming took off 1 base at V and 3 bases at J, with 7 bases between the two ends. This CDR3 reads CSVEAQGYEQYF. CDR3 nucleotides: TGCAGCGTTGAAGCCCAGGGCTACGAGCAGTACTTC.

CDR3 protein: CASSLWDGEETQYF. CDR3 nucleotide sequence: TGTGCCAGCAGCTTATGGGACGGCGAAGAGACCCAGTACTTC. This chain links TRBV7-9 with TRBJ2-5; D is perhaps TRBD1 or TRBD2 (5 bases each). The CDR3 covers 14 residues. The V and J ends lost 2 bases and 3 bases respectively, with 10 bases between them. Germline V gives CDR1 SEHNR, CDR2 FQNEAQ (reference sequence).

The chain carries TRBV19 and TRBJ1-2; D is perhaps TRBD1 (6 bases). This CDR3 comprises 15 residues. Trimming shortened V by 6 bases and J by 2 bases, and 16 bases separated the two germline ends. Germline assignment: CDR1 LNHDA and CDR2 SQIVND (reference sequence). This CDR3 reads CASRPEGDSNYGYTF. As DNA, the CDR3 is TGTGCCAGTAGACCCGAGGGGGACTCCAACTATGGCTACACCTTC.

This rearrangement joins TRBV9 to TRBJ2-5, with D hard to call. The assigned J gene may be wrong: the sequence end matches TRBJ2-1 better. The CDR3 is 17 amino acids. CDR1 and CDR2 from the germline V gene are SGDLS and YYNGEE. CDR3 sequence: CASSVEFGLSGIYEQFF. Written as DNA, the CDR3 is TGTGCCAGCAGCGTAGAGTTTGGGTTAAGTGGGATCTATGAGCAGTTCTTC.

This clonotype was picked up a small number of times. This chain uses TRBV3-1 with TRBJ2-4; D is perhaps TRBD1 (6 bases). Germline V gene lookup returns CDR1 LGHDT and CDR2 YNNKEL (reference sequence). Trimming stripped 4 bases from V and 5 bases from J, with 12 bases between. There are 14 residues in the CDR3. The CDR3 sequence is CASSRRGLENIQYF. CDR3 sequence (DNA): TGTGCCAGCAGCCGCAGGGGTTTGGAAAACATTCAGTACTTC.

The sample holds a few counts of this clonotype. The chain carries TRBV12-3 or TRBV12-4 and TRBJ1-4; TRBD1 matches 8 bases. This CDR3 contains 17 residues. Trimming took 6 bases from V and 8 from J; bases not matched to a gene: 17. CDR3 nucleotides: TGTGCCAGCAGGGCAGGGTCTAGACAGGGGAAGGCAGAAAAACTGTTTTTT. This sequence encodes CASRAGSRQGKAEKLFF.

This chain joins TRBV6-2 or TRBV6-3 and TRBJ1-1, with D hard to call. Germline CDR1 MNHEY, CDR2 SVGEGT. V gave up 2 bases and J gave up 1 base, with 11 bases separating them. This CDR3 spans 15 amino acids. CDR3: CASSYRSSKNTEAFF. CDR3 sequence (DNA): TGTGCCAGCAGTTACCGGAGCTCGAAGAACACTGAAGCTTTCTTT.

The rearrangement links TRBV20-1 to TRBJ2-5; D is perhaps TRBD2 (6 bases). V shed 1 base and J shed 11 bases, with 14 bases lying between them. This CDR3 spans 12 amino acids. Germline V gene data show CDR1 as DFQATT and CDR2 as SNEGSKA (reference sequence). CDR3 in DNA: TGCAGTGCTAGAGGCCAGCCCCGGGAGCAGTACTTC. Its protein product is CSARGQPREQYF.

The chain joins TRBV20-1 to TRBJ2-1; 7 bases line up with TRBD1. CDR1 and CDR2 (germline): DFQATT, SNEGSKA (reference sequence). The V and J ends lost 5 bases and 2 bases, in that order; junction bases with no gene match: 6. This CDR3 comprises 14 residues. In DNA, the CDR3 is TGCAGTGCTCTCACAGGGGAGCCCTACAATGAGCAGTTCTTC. It codes for CSALTGEPYNEQFF.

The chain carries TRBV4-1 and TRBJ1-5; 8 bases map to TRBD1. V shed 1 base, J shed 2 bases, and the junction held 4 bases outside the gene matches. The CDR3 covers 16 residues. Germline CDR1 and CDR2: MGHRA and YSYEKL. CDR3 region: CASSQVQGGGNQPQHF. The CDR3 DNA sequence: TGCGCCAGCAGCCAAGTACAGGGGGGCGGCAATCAGCCCCAGCATTTT.

This clonotype came up a few times. The chain couples TRBV11-2 to TRBJ2-5; 10 bases line up with TRBD2. The J call may not be correct, given that the DNA end is closer to TRBJ2-7. Per the germline V gene, CDR1 is SGHAT and CDR2 is FQNNGV. The CDR3 sequence is 13 residues long. Here the CDR3 DNA reads TGTGCCAGCAGCCGTGGACTAGCGGACGAGCAGTACTTC. As protein: CASSRGLADEQYF.

The chain couples TRBV20-1 to TRBJ2-3; 9 bases align to TRBD2. Germline trimming cut 0 bases from V and 7 bases from J; bases unmatched to any gene: 8. The CDR3 has 15 amino acids. CDR1 is DFQATT, CDR2 SNEGSKA, per germline (reference sequence). CDR3 bases: TGCAGTGCTAGAGAGCTAGCGGGGACTCTATATACGCAGTATTTT. Its translation: CSARELAGTLYTQYF.

The V call is TRBV5-1, the J call TRBJ2-5, with D perhaps TRBD2 (6 bases). Trimming shortened V by 0 bases and J by 0 bases, and 9 bases separated the two germline ends. The CDR3 consists of 15 residues. Germline V gene sequence: CDR1 SGHRS, CDR2 YFSETQ. The CDR3 sequence is CASSLGGVYQETQYF. Written as DNA, the CDR3 is TGCGCCAGCAGCTTGGGGGGGGTCTACCAAGAGACCCAGTACTTC. Complete variable domain (other parts from reference TRBV5-1 and TRBJ2-5): KAGVTQTPRYLIKTRGQQVTLSCSPISGHRSVSWYQQTPGQGLQFLFEYFSETQRNKGNFPGRFSGRQFSNSRSEMNVSTLELGDSALYLCASSLGGVYQETQYFGPGTRLLVL.

This clonotype was seen only a few times. The V gene is TRBV7-2, the J gene TRBJ2-3; D unresolved. The CDR3 has 13 residues. Trimming took 5 bases from V and 0 from J, leaving 6 bases between them. Per the germline V gene, CDR1 is SGHTA and CDR2 is FQGNSA. This CDR3 is CASSMPSTDTQYF. The CDR3 region has the DNA TGTGCCAGCAGCATGCCTAGCACAGATACGCAGTATTTT.

In its sample, this clonotype was seen a few times. J is TRBJ1-4 and V is TRBV2; the D is unclear. The CDR3 is 13 residues long. From germline, CDR1 is SNHLY and CDR2 FYNNEI. The V end lost 10 bases, the J end lost 3 bases, and 12 bases lay between the germline ends. CDR3 sequence: CATVWDANEKLFF. CDR3 sequence (DNA): TGTGCCACCGTCTGGGATGCTAATGAAAAACTGTTTTTT.

Only a few counts were recorded for this clonotype. The rearrangement joins TRBV7-2 to TRBJ2-4, with unresolved D. CDR1 is SGHTA, CDR2 FQGNSA, per germline. This CDR3 contains 17 residues. Trimming stripped 1 base from V and 0 bases from J, with 13 bases between. The CDR3 reads CASSLGFSTLAKNIQYF. CDR3 coding DNA: TGTGCCAGCAGCTTAGGTTTCTCGACTTTAGCCAAAAACATTCAGTACTTC.

Of note for this clonotype: The germline gene is not matched at one end of the junction; a read error may be the cause. This chain links TRBV29-1 with TRBJ1-2; D not resolved. This CDR3 spans 11 amino acids. CDR1 SQVTM and CDR2 ANQGSEA come from the germline V gene. CDR3 bases: TGCAGCGTTGAAACGTACTATGACTACACCTTC. The encoded protein is CSVETYYDYTF. Based on the CDR3 plus reference TRBV29-1 and TRBJ1-2, the full variable domain is SAVISQKPSRDICQRGTSLTIQCQVDSQVTMMFWYRQQPGQSLTLIATANQGSEATYESGFVIDKFPISRPNLTFSTLTVSNMSPEDSSIYLCSVETYYDYTFGSGTRLTVV.